A selection of T cell receptor beta chains follows, all from one sample in a study of T cells in Graves' hyperthyroidism and ophthalmopathy. In TCRdb, the multiplex PCR reads were re-called with MiXCR into one record per CDR3 protein. The data show hundreds of thousands of distinct CDR3 sequences, with 38% seen just once and more than 7% held by the top ten. The sample comprised blood. Every receptor here comes from a man younger than 30 with Graves' hyperthyroidism. Each CDR3 is given with its conserved first and last residue. D genes are given only for firm matches. Clone size is given for some rows only: seen once, a few or many times, or a class if the clone is expanded.

clone_size j_call v_call d_call cdr3_nt cdr3_aa
NA TRBJ2-7 TRBV5-6 NA TGTGCCAGCACCGACGGGGCGGATCCCTACGAGCAGTACTTC CASTDGADPYEQYF
many TRBJ1-1 TRBV29-1 NA TGCAGCGTTGAAGAACAGATGAACACTGAAGCTTTCTTT CSVEEQMNTEAFF
NA TRBJ1-2 TRBV12-3/TRBV12-4 NA TGTGCCAGCACCTTTAGGGCCAACTATGGCTACACCTTC CASTFRANYGYTF
NA TRBJ1-1 TRBV5-1 NA TGCGCCAGCAGCTGGGGAACAGGTCCCGCTTTCTTT CASSWGTGPAFF
few TRBJ2-7 TRBV20-1 NA TGCAGTGCTCTTGACCGCTACGAGCAGTACTTC CSALDRYEQYF
many TRBJ2-7 TRBV10-3 TRBD1 TGTGCCATCGATGGGACAGGCGCTCCCTCCCCCTACGAGCAGTACTTC CAIDGTGAPSPYEQYF
NA TRBJ1-5 TRBV19 NA TGTGCCAGTAGTATAGGTCCAGGGCAGAGAAATCAGCCCCAGCATTTT CASSIGPGQRNQPQHF
few TRBJ1-5 TRBV2 TRBD1 TGTGCCAGCGGACCACAGGGGAATAGCAATCAGCCCCAGCATTTT CASGPQGNSNQPQHF
many TRBJ2-5 TRBV10-3 NA TGTGCCATCAGTGGGGATCCGAGGGCCAAAGAGACCCAGTACTTC CAISGDPRAKETQYF
NA TRBJ2-5 TRBV25-1 NA TGTGCCAGCGAGACCGGGACTGCACAAGAGACCCAGTACTTC CASETGTAQETQYF
NA TRBJ1-1 TRBV19 NA TGTGCCAGTAGTATGGGGGCGCCGGGCACTGAAGCTTTCTTT CASSMGAPGTEAFF
NA TRBJ2-7 TRBV5-1 TRBD1 TGCGCCAGCAGCTCCGGACAGGGGGCGCCTGAGCAGTACTTC CASSSGQGAPEQYF
NA TRBJ2-6 TRBV6-6 TRBD1 TGTGCCGGCAGTTACGGACAGGGGGCATCTCACGTCCTGACTTTC CAGSYGQGASHVLTF
few TRBJ2-7 TRBV5-1 NA TGCGCCAGCAGCTCAGCGACATACACATCCTACGAGCAGTACTTC CASSSATYTSYEQYF
NA TRBJ2-1 TRBV29-1 TRBD2 TGCAGCGTTGCCCATAGCGGGAACGGACTCTTC CSVAHSGNGLF
many TRBJ1-4 TRBV15 NA TGTGCCACCAGCTACCAAAGGGGAGGTGAAAAACTGTTTTTT CATSYQRGGEKLFF
few TRBJ2-5 TRBV7-2 NA TGTGCCAGCAGCTTAGCGTCGGCAGGGATCGGAGAGACCCAGTACTTC CASSLASAGIGETQYF
few TRBJ2-7 TRBV28 NA TGTGCCAGCACCACACCAGGGACGGGGGAGCAGTACTTC CASTTPGTGEQYF
NA TRBJ2-2 TRBV7-8 NA TGTGCCAGCAGCGCCTCGGGGCTTACCGGGGAGCTGTTTTTT CASSASGLTGELFF
NA TRBJ2-5 TRBV7-9 NA TGTGCCAGCAGCTACTACAGGGACCAGCCCCAGTACTTC CASSYYRDQPQYF
few TRBJ2-2 TRBV5-5 NA TGTGCCAGCAGCCCAACAGGGATCGACGGGGAGCTGTTTTTT CASSPTGIDGELFF
NA TRBJ1-5 TRBV6-5 NA TGTGCCAGCAGTTACGGCAGTTATCAGCCCCAGCATTTT CASSYGSYQPQHF
many TRBJ1-2 TRBV12-3/TRBV12-4 NA TGTGCCAGCAGGCCCCCCGCGGGGACGTATGGCTACACCTTC CASRPPAGTYGYTF
NA TRBJ1-6 TRBV6-2/TRBV6-3 NA TGTGCCAGCAGTTACCCCCGCAGCTCCTATAATTCACCCCTCCACTTT CASSYPRSSYNSPLHF
NA TRBJ2-5 TRBV29-1 NA TGCAGCGCCAAAGACAGCGCCCAAGAGACCCAGTACTTC CSAKDSAQETQYF
NA TRBJ1-6 TRBV19 NA TGTGCCAGTAGTACGCCTATGCAGGCAGGGGATTCACCCCTCCACTTT CASSTPMQAGDSPLHF
many TRBJ1-1 TRBV24-1 TRBD1 TGTGCCACCAGTGATCCTGGACAGGGAAACACTGAAGCTTTCTTT CATSDPGQGNTEAFF
few TRBJ1-4 TRBV20-1 NA TGCAGTGCTAGCCGGTCAGGGCTATATGAAAAACTGTTTTTT CSASRSGLYEKLFF